These T cell receptor beta chains were read from a single sample in a study of shared clonotypes between healthy human individuals. Generated by immunoSEQ multiplex PCR, the TCRdb table keeps only in-frame clones and is missing some. This table holds some 2,400,000 clones, approximately 94% found once. Input material: naive CD4+ T cells sorted from blood. These receptors all stem from a man between 18 and 29 years old in good health. The CDR3 runs from the conserved cysteine through the conserved F or W. The order of the fields is J gene, clone size, D gene, V gene, CDR3 protein, CDR3 DNA. A D gene is named only where the DNA matches it firmly. Some rows have no size entry. The others give once, few or many, or a class for an expanded clone.

TRBJ1-3 | . | TRBD1 | TRBV6-6 | CASTQGGGGNTIYF | TGTGCCAGCACCCAGGGGGGGGGTGGAAACACCATATATTTT
TRBJ1-5 | . | . | TRBV6-6 | CASSQQPQHF | TGTGCCAGCAGCCAACAGCCCCAGCATTTT
TRBJ2-7 | . | TRBD2 | TRBV10-2 | CASSESGGRLAGVSYEQYF | TGCGCCAGCAGTGAGTCGGGGGGCCGACTAGCGGGCGTCTCCTACGAGCAGTACTTC
TRBJ2-7 | . | . | TRBV6-6 | CASSAPYEQYF | TGTGCCAGCAGTGCTCCGTACGAGCAGTACTTC
TRBJ2-1 | once | . | TRBV7-3 | CASSLGDGHLNEQFF | TGTGCCAGCAGCTTAGGGGACGGTCATCTTAATGAGCAGTTCTTC
TRBJ1-1 | . | . | TRBV10-1 | CASSRGVATEAFF | TGCGCCAGCAGTAGGGGGGTAGCGACTGAAGCTTTCTTT
TRBJ2-7 | . | . | TRBV30 | CAWRAGSKYEQYF | TGTGCCTGGAGGGCAGGGTCAAAATACGAGCAGTACTTC
TRBJ1-3 | . | . | TRBV11-3 | CARDRRGLNTIYF | TGTGCCAGGGATCGCCGGGGGTTGAACACCATATATTTT
TRBJ2-5 | . | TRBD2 | TRBV11-3 | CASSLGSSGGQETQYF | TGTGCCAGCAGCTTAGGTTCTAGCGGGGGACAAGAGACCCAGTACTTC
TRBJ2-7 | once | . | TRBV7-9 | CASSLRGPYEQYF | TGCGCCAGCAGCTTACGGGGTCCCTACGAGCAGTACTTC
TRBJ1-2 | . | . | TRBV2 | CASSFTTPRNYGYTF | TGTGCCAGCAGTTTTACAACCCCTAGAAACTATGGCTACACCTTC
TRBJ1-6 | . | . | TRBV5-1 | CASRRDPDNSPLHF | TGCGCCAGCAGAAGGGACCCCGATAATTCACCCCTCCACTTT
TRBJ2-2 | . | TRBD1 | TRBV2 | CASSGTGAPTGELFF | TGTGCCAGCAGTGGGACAGGGGCCCCAACCGGGGAGCTGTTTTTT
TRBJ1-5 | . | . | TRBV19 | CASSFDPSNQPQHF | TGTGCCAGTAGTTTTGACCCTAGCAATCAGCCCCAGCATTTT
TRBJ1-5 | . | . | TRBV7-2 | CASSLGAGQPQHF | TGTGCCAGCAGCTTAGGGGCTGGACAGCCCCAGCATTTT
TRBJ2-7 | . | . | TRBV18 | CASSPYSSYEQYF | TGTGCCAGCTCACCTTACAGTTCCTACGAGCAGTACTTC
TRBJ2-7 | . | TRBD2 | TRBV10-3 | CAIRAREGTLGYF | TGTGCCATCAGGGCTCGGGAGGGGACTCTGGGGTACTTC
TRBJ2-3 | . | TRBD2 | TRBV29-1 | CSVDLAGNTQYF | TGCAGCGTTGACCTAGCGGGGAATACGCAGTATTTT
TRBJ1-5 | . | . | TRBV6-5 | CASSSRGDSNQPQHF | TGTGCCAGCAGTTCCAGGGGCGATAGCAATCAGCCCCAGCATTTT
TRBJ1-1 | . | . | TRBV6-5 | CASSYSTKAEAFF | TGTGCCAGCAGTTACTCGACTAAGGCTGAAGCTTTCTTT
TRBJ1-4 | . | TRBD1 | TRBV4-1 | CASSQDRARTGKKVANEKLFF | TGCGCCAGCAGCCAAGATCGGGCAAGGACAGGAAAGAAGGTGGCTAATGAAAAACTGTTTTTT
TRBJ2-7 | . | . | TRBV18 | CASSASSSRTTAEQYF | TGTGCCAGCTCAGCATCTTCCTCAAGGACGACAGCCGAGCAGTACTTC
TRBJ2-1 | . | TRBD2 | TRBV13 | CASSPGGYNEQFF | TGTGCCAGCAGCCCCGGGGGGTACAATGAGCAGTTCTTC
TRBJ2-3 | . | . | TRBV6-1 | CASSDPRLAQYF | TGTGCCAGCAGTGACCCACGCTTGGCGCAGTATTTT
TRBJ2-7 | . | . | TRBV30 | CAWSERGEQYF | TGTGCCTGGAGTGAGAGGGGCGAGCAGTACTTC
TRBJ1-3 | . | . | TRBV7-9 | CASSLAPNRGNTIYF | TGTGCCAGCAGCTTAGCTCCCAATCGGGGAAACACCATATATTTT
TRBJ1-1 | . | . | TRBV27 | CASRRTGNTEAFF | TGTGCCAGCAGGAGGACGGGTAACACTGAAGCTTTCTTT
TRBJ2-3 | once | TRBD2 | TRBV6-5 | CASKAGGRGDTQYF | TGTGCCAGCAAGGCGGGAGGCCGAGGAGATACGCAGTATTTT
TRBJ2-1 | . | TRBD1 | TRBV5-6 | CAVKGQGLPYNEQFF | TGTGCCGTTAAAGGACAGGGTTTGCCGTACAATGAGCAGTTCTTC
TRBJ2-1 | . | TRBD2 | TRBV6-1 | CASRLAGWDEQFF | TGTGCCAGCAGACTAGCGGGATGGGATGAGCAGTTCTTC
TRBJ1-3 | . | . | TRBV4-3 | CASSQWGNSANTIYF | TGCGCCAGCAGCCAATGGGGGAATTCTGCAAACACCATATATTTT
TRBJ2-2 | . | TRBD1 | TRBV2 | CASMGQGVSGELFF | TGTGCCAGCATGGGACAGGGGGTTTCCGGGGAGCTGTTTTTT
TRBJ1-4 | . | TRBD1 | TRBV25-1 | CASSYGQGKWEKLFF | TGTGCCAGCAGTTATGGACAGGGGAAATGGGAAAAACTGTTTTTT
TRBJ2-1 | . | TRBD1 | TRBV5-4 | CASSQGGTGTYNEQFF | TGTGCCAGCAGCCAAGGGGGGACAGGGACCTACAATGAGCAGTTCTTC
TRBJ2-3 | . | . | TRBV30 | CAWREQNTDTQYF | TGTGCCTGGAGAGAGCAGAACACAGATACGCAGTATTTT
TRBJ1-2 | . | . | TRBV6-5 | CASSTRSAGTYGYTF | TGTGCCAGCAGTACCCGTTCGGCGGGAACCTATGGCTACACCTTC
TRBJ2-3 | . | TRBD1 | TRBV9 | CASSETRGQFSTDTQYF | TGTGCCAGCAGCGAGACCCGGGGACAGTTTAGCACAGATACGCAGTATTTT